One sample yielded the 16 T cell receptor beta chains listed below, sequenced in a study of CD8+CD57+ T cells in acquired aplastic anemia. TCR beta VDJ and CDR3 profiles were obtained from a genomic DNA template. MiXCR was run by TCRdb on the reads, yielding one entry per CDR3 protein. Of 150,000 to 200,000 distinct CDR3 sequences listed, 48% were seen once; the top ten hold under 2%. Those patients picked for sequencing had displayed CD8+CD57+ cell expansion on flow cytometry. The sample comprised sorted CD4+, CD8+, or CD8+CD57+ T cells (not recorded which) from PBMCs. The receptor source for this set is a human donor with aplastic anemia.

This chain uses TRBV6-4 with TRBJ1-1; D is undetermined. The germline V gene has CDR1 MRHNA and CDR2 SNTAGT. The CDR3 contains 12 residues. V lost 7 bases, J lost 5 bases, and 11 bases lay in between. The CDR3 sequence is CASTFLGTEAFF. CDR3 DNA: TGTGCCAGCACCTTCCTGGGGACTGAAGCTTTCTTT.

The V gene is TRBV20-1, the J gene TRBJ1-1; a weak D match, TRBD1 (5 bases). The CDR3 loop spans 13 amino acids. From germline, CDR1 is DFQATT and CDR2 SNEGSKA (reference sequence). V was clipped by 1 base and J by 0 bases, with 6 bases between them. CDR3 sequence: CSARGRVNTEAFF. CDR3 nucleotides: TGCAGTGCTAGAGGCAGGGTGAACACTGAAGCTTTCTTT.

This clonotype was recorded a few times. The chain is built from TRBV18 and TRBJ2-5, with 9 bases lining up with TRBD2. The CDR3 loop spans 18 amino acids. Trimming removed 1 base from V and 2 bases from J; junction bases left unmatched: 11. Germline loops: CDR1 KGHSH, CDR2 LQKENI. DNA for the CDR3: TGTGCCAGCTCACCACGGTCTACGGCTAGCGGGGCTCAAGAGACCCAGTACTTC. This codes for CASSPRSTASGAQETQYF.

The gene calls are TRBV7-3 and TRBJ2-1, with D possibly TRBD2 on 6 matching bases. Trimming pared 3 bases from V and 5 bases from J, leaving 11 bases between. The CDR3 is 14 amino acids. Germline V CDR1 and CDR2: SGHTA, FQGTGA. The CDR3: CASSLASAHNEQFF. In DNA form, the CDR3 reads TGTGCCAGCAGCTTGGCTAGCGCCCACAATGAGCAGTTCTTC. Using reference TRBV7-3 and TRBJ2-1 for the parts outside the CDR3, the full variable domain is GAGVSQTPSNKVTEKGKYVELRCDPISGHTALYWYRQSLGQGPEFLIYFQGTGAADDSGLPNDRFFAVRPEGSVSTLKIQRTERGDSAVYLCASSLASAHNEQFFGPGTRLTVL.

The chain couples TRBV29-1 to TRBJ2-5; D not resolved. The germline V gene has CDR1 SQVTM and CDR2 ANQGSEA. The ends were cut back, 3 bases at V and 3 bases at J, with 8 bases in the middle. The CDR3 runs to 12 residues. CDR3: CSVEGLEETQYF. The CDR3 DNA reads as TGCAGCGTTGAGGGCTTAGAAGAGACCCAGTACTTC.

This clonotype was found many times. V is TRBV7-6 and J is TRBJ2-2; no reliable D call. The CDR3 covers 15 residues. CDR1 is SGHVS, CDR2 FNYEAQ, per germline. Deletions cut 5 bases from V and 7 bases from J, with 17 bases between. CDR3 loop: CASSPTRTQFGELFF. The DNA for the CDR3 is TGTGCCAGCAGCCCCACGAGAACCCAGTTCGGGGAGCTGTTTTTT.

V gene TRBV14 combines with J gene TRBJ1-4, with unresolved D. The germline CDR1 and CDR2 sequences are SGHDN and FVKESK. The CDR3 loop spans 14 amino acids. Trimming removed 1 base from V and 6 bases from J, with 9 bases in between. CDR3: CASSQGLLDEKLFF. In DNA, the CDR3 is TGTGCCAGCAGCCAAGGATTATTGGATGAAAAACTGTTTTTT.

This clonotype has a count of ten or more. The rearrangement joins TRBV5-4 to TRBJ2-7; D may match TRBD1 or TRBD2 (5 bases each). V lost 2 bases and J 0 bases, leaving 18 bases between the germline ends. The CDR3 covers 17 residues. Germline values: CDR1 SGHNT, CDR2 YYREEE (reference sequence). Here the CDR3 reads CASSLAAGTLGSYEQYF. The CDR3, as DNA: TGTGCCAGCAGCTTAGCAGCCGGGACCCTAGGCTCCTACGAGCAGTACTTC.

V and J are TRBV7-9 and TRBJ2-7; TRBD2 might be the D (6 bases). Per germline, CDR1 SEHNR and CDR2 FQNEAQ (reference sequence). This CDR3 contains 14 residues. Trimming took off 5 bases at V and 5 bases at J, with 16 bases between the two ends. CDR3 loop: CASSPHAGRDEQYF. DNA of the CDR3: TGTGCCAGCAGCCCACACGCGGGGCGCGACGAGCAGTACTTC.

The chain employs TRBV7-6 and TRBJ2-3, with 12 bases lining up with TRBD2. V shed 5 bases, J shed 3 bases, and the junction held 9 bases outside the gene matches. The CDR3 spans 17 residues. Germline CDR1 and CDR2: SGHVS and FNYEAQ. For the CDR3, the DNA is TGTGCCAGCAGCCCAGGACTAGCGGGAAAAGGGACAGATACGCAGTATTTT. This translates into CASSPGLAGKGTDTQYF.

With regard to this clonotype: Relative to the germline gene, one junction end is altered; a read error may explain this. The chain uses TRBV11-1 and TRBJ2-4; a possible D gene is TRBD2 (6 bases). Germline V gene sequence: CDR1 SGHAT, CDR2 FQDESV (reference sequence). CDR3 length: 18 residues. DNA for the CDR3: TGTACCAGCAGCCCAAAGCGGGCCCTTGTCGGAGCCAAAAACACTCAGTACTTC. Protein product: CTSSPKRALVGAKNTQYF. Filled out from reference TRBV11-1 and TRBJ2-4, the complete variable domain reads EAEVAQSPRYKITEKSQAVAFWCDPISGHATLYWYRQILGQGPELLVQFQDESVVDDSQLPKDRFSAERLKGVDSTLKIQPAELGDSAMYLCTSSPKRALVGAKNTQYFGAGTRLSVL.

Written as DNA, the CDR3 is TGTGCCAGCAGCCCGGACGGGCAGAGCACAGATACGCAGTATTTT. It translates to CASSPDGQSTDTQYF. The J gene is TRBJ2-3, the V gene TRBV11-2; D gene unclear. The V and J ends lost 5 bases and 0 bases respectively, with 12 bases between them. This CDR3 region has 15 residues. Germline CDR1 reads SGHAT; CDR2 reads FQNNGV.

The sample holds many counts of this clonotype. The chain recombines TRBV7-2 with TRBJ2-7; no firm D call. V lost 1 base and J lost 3, with 7 bases in between. The CDR3 has 13 residues. Germline CDR1 reads SGHTA; CDR2 reads FQGNSA. The CDR3 spells CASSLGGFYEQYF. The CDR3 nucleotides are TGTGCCAGCAGCTTAGGGGGATTCTACGAGCAGTACTTC.

This clonotype was recorded many times. The V gene is TRBV12-3 or TRBV12-4, the J gene TRBJ1-3, with no clear D. Trimming pared 6 bases from V and 11 bases from J, leaving 17 bases between. CDR3 length: 13 amino acids. The CDR3 DNA reads as TGTGCCAGCAGCCCGACCTTAACGGGTGCCATATATTTT. This encodes CASSPTLTGAIYF.

This clonotype was recorded a few times. The rearrangement uses TRBV24-1 and TRBJ1-5; the D gene is possibly TRBD1 (5 bases). Germline CDR1 and CDR2: KGHDR and SFDVKD. V dropped 4 bases and J dropped 5 bases, with 8 bases sitting between them. The CDR3 has 13 amino acids. The CDR3 is CATSDLTDQPQHF. DNA of the CDR3: TGTGCCACCAGTGACTTGACAGATCAGCCCCAGCATTTT.

The chain employs TRBV19 and TRBJ1-6, with no clear D. V was shortened by 5 bases and J by 14 bases, with 13 bases between the two germline ends. This CDR3 is built from 12 residues. In germline, CDR1 is LNHDA, CDR2 SQIVND (reference sequence). The CDR3 loop reads CASSSYLGSLHF. The CDR3 DNA reads as TGTGCCAGTAGTTCCTATTTAGGATCCCTCCACTTT. The entire variable domain, with the rest obtained from reference TRBV19 and TRBJ1-6, is as follows: DGGITQSPKYLFRKEGQNVTLSCEQNLNHDAMYWYRQDPGQGLRLIYYSQIVNDFQKGDIAEGYSVSREKKESFPLTVTSAQKNPTAFYLCASSSYLGSLHFGNGTRLTVT.